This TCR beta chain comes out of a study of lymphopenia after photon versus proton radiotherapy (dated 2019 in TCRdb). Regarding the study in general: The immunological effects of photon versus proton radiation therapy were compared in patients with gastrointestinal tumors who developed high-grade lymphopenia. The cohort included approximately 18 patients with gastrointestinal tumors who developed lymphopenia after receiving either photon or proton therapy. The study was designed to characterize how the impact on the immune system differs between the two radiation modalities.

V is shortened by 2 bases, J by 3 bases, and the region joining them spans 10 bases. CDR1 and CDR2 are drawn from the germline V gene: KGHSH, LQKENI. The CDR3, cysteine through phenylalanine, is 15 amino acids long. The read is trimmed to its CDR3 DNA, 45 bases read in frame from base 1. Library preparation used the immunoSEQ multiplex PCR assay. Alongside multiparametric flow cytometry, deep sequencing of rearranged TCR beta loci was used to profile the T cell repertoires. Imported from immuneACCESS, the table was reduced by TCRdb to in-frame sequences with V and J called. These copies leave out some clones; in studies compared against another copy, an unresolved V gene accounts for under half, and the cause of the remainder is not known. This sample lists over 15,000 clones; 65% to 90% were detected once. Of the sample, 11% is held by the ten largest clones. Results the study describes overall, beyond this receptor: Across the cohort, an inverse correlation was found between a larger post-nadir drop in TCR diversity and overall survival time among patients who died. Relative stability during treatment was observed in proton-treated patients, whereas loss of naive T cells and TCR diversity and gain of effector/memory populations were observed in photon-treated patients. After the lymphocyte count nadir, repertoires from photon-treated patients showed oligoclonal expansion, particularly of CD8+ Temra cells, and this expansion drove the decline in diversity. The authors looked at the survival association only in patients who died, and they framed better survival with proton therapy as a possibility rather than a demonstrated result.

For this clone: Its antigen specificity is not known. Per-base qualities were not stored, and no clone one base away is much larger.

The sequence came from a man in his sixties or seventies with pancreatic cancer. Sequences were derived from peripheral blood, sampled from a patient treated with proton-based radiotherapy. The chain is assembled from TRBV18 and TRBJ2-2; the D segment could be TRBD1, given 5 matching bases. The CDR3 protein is CASSPSLGDTGELFF. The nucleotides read TGTGCCAGCTCACCATCATTAGGGGACACCGGGGAGCTGTTTTTT.